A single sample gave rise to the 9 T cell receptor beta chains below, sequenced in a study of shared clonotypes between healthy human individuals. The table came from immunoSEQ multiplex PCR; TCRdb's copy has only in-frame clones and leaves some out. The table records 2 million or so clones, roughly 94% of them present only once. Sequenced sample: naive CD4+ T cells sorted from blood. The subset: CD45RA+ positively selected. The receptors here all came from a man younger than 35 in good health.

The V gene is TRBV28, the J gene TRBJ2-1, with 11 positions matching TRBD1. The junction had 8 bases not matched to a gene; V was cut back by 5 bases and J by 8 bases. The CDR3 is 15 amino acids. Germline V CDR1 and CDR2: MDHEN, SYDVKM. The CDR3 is CASSPPGTGGHEQFF. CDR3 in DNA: TGTGCCAGCAGTCCTCCCGGGACAGGGGGACATGAGCAGTTCTTC.

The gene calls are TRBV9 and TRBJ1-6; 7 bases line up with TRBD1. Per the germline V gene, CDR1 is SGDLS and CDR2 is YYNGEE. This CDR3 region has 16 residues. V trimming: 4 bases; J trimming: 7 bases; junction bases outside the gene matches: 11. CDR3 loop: CASSPRGTASNSPLHF. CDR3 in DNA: TGTGCCAGCAGCCCCCGGGGGACAGCCTCAAATTCACCCCTCCACTTT.

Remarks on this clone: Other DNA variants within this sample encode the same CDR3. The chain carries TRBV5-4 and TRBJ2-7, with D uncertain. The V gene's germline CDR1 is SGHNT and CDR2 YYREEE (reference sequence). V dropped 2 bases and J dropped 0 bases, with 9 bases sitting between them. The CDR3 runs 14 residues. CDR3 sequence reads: CASSLQGNSYEQYF. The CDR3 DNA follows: TGTGCCAGCAGCTTACAAGGAAACTCCTACGAGCAGTACTTC.

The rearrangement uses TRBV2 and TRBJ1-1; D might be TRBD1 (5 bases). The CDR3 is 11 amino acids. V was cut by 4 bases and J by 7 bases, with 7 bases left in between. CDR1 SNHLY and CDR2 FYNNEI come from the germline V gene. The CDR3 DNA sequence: TGTGCCAGCAGTGTACAGGTTGAAGCTTTCTTT. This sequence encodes CASSVQVEAFF.

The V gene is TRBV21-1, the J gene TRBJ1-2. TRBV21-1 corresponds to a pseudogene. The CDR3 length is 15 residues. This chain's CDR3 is CASSKAAGRVLGYTF. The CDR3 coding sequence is TGTGCCAGCAGCAAAGCGGCAGGGAGGGTTTTGGGCTACACCTTC.

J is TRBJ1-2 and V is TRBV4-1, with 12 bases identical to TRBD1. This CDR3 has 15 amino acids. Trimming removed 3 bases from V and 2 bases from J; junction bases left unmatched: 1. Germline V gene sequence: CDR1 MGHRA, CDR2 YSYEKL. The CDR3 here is CASSHGTGGNYGYTF. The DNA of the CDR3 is TGCGCCAGCAGCCACGGGACAGGGGGCAACTATGGCTACACCTTC.

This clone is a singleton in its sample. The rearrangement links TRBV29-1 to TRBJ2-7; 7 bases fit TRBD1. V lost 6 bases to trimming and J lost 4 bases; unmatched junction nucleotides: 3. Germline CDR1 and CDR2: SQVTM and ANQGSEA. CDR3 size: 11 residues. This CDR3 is CSVHRGYEQYF. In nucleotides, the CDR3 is TGCAGCGTGCACAGGGGTTACGAGCAGTACTTC.

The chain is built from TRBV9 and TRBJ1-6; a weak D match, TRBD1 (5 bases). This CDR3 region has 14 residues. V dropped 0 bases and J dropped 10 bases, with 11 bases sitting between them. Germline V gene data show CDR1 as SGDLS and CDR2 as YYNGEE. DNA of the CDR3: TGTGCCAGCAGCGTAGCCAGGGATGGGTCACCCCTCCACTTT. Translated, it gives CASSVARDGSPLHF.

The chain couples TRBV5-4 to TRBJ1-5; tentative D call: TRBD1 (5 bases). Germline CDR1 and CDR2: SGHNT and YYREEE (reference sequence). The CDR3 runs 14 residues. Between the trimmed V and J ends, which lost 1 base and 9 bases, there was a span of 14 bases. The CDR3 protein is CASSLLGGLGPQHF. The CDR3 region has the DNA TGTGCCAGCAGCTTGCTTGGGGGATTGGGGCCCCAGCATTTT.